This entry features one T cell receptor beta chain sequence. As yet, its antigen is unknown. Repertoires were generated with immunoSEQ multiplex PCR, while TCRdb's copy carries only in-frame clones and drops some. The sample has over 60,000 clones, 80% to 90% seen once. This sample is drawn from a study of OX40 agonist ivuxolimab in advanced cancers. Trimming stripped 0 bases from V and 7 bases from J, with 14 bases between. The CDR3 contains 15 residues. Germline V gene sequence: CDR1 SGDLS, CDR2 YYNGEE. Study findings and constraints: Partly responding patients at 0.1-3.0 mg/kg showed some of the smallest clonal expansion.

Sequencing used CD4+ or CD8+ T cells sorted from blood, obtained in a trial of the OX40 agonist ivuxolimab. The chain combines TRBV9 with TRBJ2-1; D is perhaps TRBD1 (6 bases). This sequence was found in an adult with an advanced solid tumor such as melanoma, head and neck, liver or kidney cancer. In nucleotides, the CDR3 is TGTGCCAGCAGCGTAGGGACAGCCCGAGGAAATGAGCAGTTCTTC. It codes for CASSVGTARGNEQFF. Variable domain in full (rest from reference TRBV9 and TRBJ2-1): DSGVTQTPKHLITATGQRVTLRCSPRSGDLSVYWYQQSLDQGLQFLIQYYNGEERAKGNILERFSAQQFPDLHSELNLSSLELGDSALYFCASSVGTARGNEQFFGPGTRLTVL.